These T cell receptor beta chains were read from a single sample in a study of T cells after yellow fever vaccination. TCRdb called the 5' RACE reads again in MiXCR, with one record for every CDR3 protein. Of 500,000 to 700,000 distinct CDR3 sequences in the sample, under 25% were seen once. The sample consisted of PBMCs, taken 15 days after the yellow fever booster vaccination. These receptors all come from a man aged 25 to 40 who received the YFV17D yellow fever vaccine. Both conserved end residues are part of each CDR3. Fields, in order: J gene, V gene, D gene, CDR3 length, clone size, CDR3 DNA, CDR3 protein. A D gene is named only where the DNA matches it firmly. Clone sizes are given selectively: once, few, many, or a class where the clone is expanded.

J gene: TRBJ1-2; V gene: TRBV3-1; D gene: TRBD1; CDR3 length: 16; clone size: NA; CDR3 DNA: TGTGCCAGCAGCCAAGTGATAGGGGGCGGAAACTATGGCTACACCTTC; CDR3 protein: CASSQVIGGGNYGYTF
J gene: TRBJ2-7; V gene: TRBV6-1; D gene: TRBD2; CDR3 length: 14; clone size: few; CDR3 DNA: TGTGCCAGTAGGACTAGCGGGATATCCTACGAGCAGTACTTC; CDR3 protein: CASRTSGISYEQYF
J gene: TRBJ2-1; V gene: TRBV27; D gene: TRBD2; CDR3 length: 15; clone size: NA; CDR3 DNA: TGTGCCAGCAACCAGCTAGCGGGAGAGTACAATGAGCAGTTCTTC; CDR3 protein: CASNQLAGEYNEQFF
J gene: TRBJ2-5; V gene: TRBV11-2; D gene: NA; CDR3 length: 13; clone size: NA; CDR3 DNA: TGTGCCAGCAGCTTCTACAGTCAAGAGACCCAGTACTTC; CDR3 protein: CASSFYSQETQYF
J gene: TRBJ2-2; V gene: TRBV28; D gene: NA; CDR3 length: 12; clone size: NA; CDR3 DNA: TGTGCCAGCAGCCCGGGATTCAACGAGCTGTTTTTT; CDR3 protein: CASSPGFNELFF
J gene: TRBJ2-1; V gene: TRBV6-4; D gene: TRBD2; CDR3 length: 11; clone size: NA; CDR3 DNA: TGTGCCAGCAGTGACCGCGGGAGACAGTTCTTC; CDR3 protein: CASSDRGRQFF
J gene: TRBJ2-1; V gene: TRBV10-1; D gene: NA; CDR3 length: 14; clone size: few; CDR3 DNA: TGCGCCAGCAGTGCCCCGGGAGCCCACAATGAGCAGTTCTTC; CDR3 protein: CASSAPGAHNEQFF
J gene: TRBJ2-5; V gene: TRBV18; D gene: NA; CDR3 length: 13; clone size: NA; CDR3 DNA: TGTGCCAGCTCGGACAGCGTTCAAGAGACCCAGTACTTC; CDR3 protein: CASSDSVQETQYF
J gene: TRBJ2-7; V gene: TRBV18; D gene: TRBD1; CDR3 length: 16; clone size: NA; CDR3 DNA: TGTGCCAGCTCACCCTTCCGTGACAGGGGAACGAGGGAGCAGTACTTC; CDR3 protein: CASSPFRDRGTREQYF
J gene: TRBJ2-1; V gene: TRBV6-5; D gene: TRBD1; CDR3 length: 15; clone size: few; CDR3 DNA: TGTGCCAGCAGTTACGGGGGGGGACAGGGGATTGAGCAGTTCTTC; CDR3 protein: CASSYGGGQGIEQFF